This T cell receptor beta chain derives from a study of cytomegalovirus exposure and HLA in healthy donors. Overall study findings and caveats: Equally common other TCR beta chains were less clonally expanded than HLA-associated ones, a later analysis found.

The PCR ran on 60 Vbeta and 13 Jbeta primers. Profiled with immunoSEQ multiplex PCR; TCRdb holds only in-frame clones, not every one. The sample lists 120,000 to 150,000 clones; just under 85% were seen once. In the case of this clone: Its antigen is undetermined.

The clonotype originates from a middle-aged woman in good health and CMV-seronegative. Sequencing used PBMCs.

The CDR3 spells CASSVGTSGRTDTQYF. The CDR3 DNA reads TGTGCCAGCAGCGTAGGGACTAGCGGGAGGACAGATACGCAGTATTTT. The chain carries TRBV9 and TRBJ2-3; 14 bases fit TRBD2. J gave up 3 bases and V 0 bases, and 0 bases lay outside the gene matches. The germline V gene has CDR1 SGDLS and CDR2 YYNGEE. The CDR3 length is 16 residues.